This TCR beta chain was sequenced for a study of cytomegalovirus exposure and HLA in healthy donors. Study-level background: As released early, the data held around 80 million unique TCRs from HLA-typed donors. Findings of the study overall: From TCR beta sequences, most subjects' HLA-A and HLA-B alleles were reportedly predicted accurately.

Notes on this clone: The antigen remains undetermined.

It was with 60 Vbeta and 13 Jbeta primers that the PCR ran. The repertoire was sequenced with immunoSEQ multiplex PCR; TCRdb's copy has only in-frame clones and lacks some. The top ten hold roughly 6.7% of the sample, which has about 150,000 clones, about 79% seen once. The source is a man aged 45 to 65 in good health and CMV-seropositive. The material sequenced was PBMCs.

The CDR3 DNA is TGTGCTAGTGGAGGGACTAGCGGGACGCACTCCTACAATGAGCAGTTCTTC. It codes for CASGGTSGTHSYNEQFF. This sequence joins TRBV12-5 and TRBJ2-1; 13 nucleotides line up with TRBD2. Looked up from germline, CDR1 is LGHNT and CDR2 is FRNRAP. The CDR3 spans 17 residues. Trimming took 6 bases from V and 0 from J; bases not matched to a gene: 5.